This is a list of T cell receptor beta chains from one sample in a study of cytomegalovirus exposure and HLA in healthy donors. TCRdb's table, derived via immunoSEQ multiplex PCR, lists solely in-frame clones and lacks some. The repertoire holds some 90,000 clones, with roughly 80% as singletons. The source material was PBMCs. These receptors all come from a man aged 50-59 years in good health and CMV-seropositive. CDR3s leave out the opening cysteine and the closing phenylalanine or tryptophan. D genes are given only for firm matches.

CDR3aa: ASSPRPGADYEQY; j_gene: TRBJ2-7; d_gene: NA; v_gene: TRBV6-5
CDR3aa: ASSLDSPSTNEKLF; j_gene: TRBJ1-4; d_gene: NA; v_gene: TRBV18
CDR3aa: ASSPGRFEAF; j_gene: TRBJ1-1; d_gene: NA; v_gene: TRBV7-9
CDR3aa: AWSTSGRALDEQF; j_gene: TRBJ2-1; d_gene: TRBD2; v_gene: TRBV30
CDR3aa: ASSQDRLRGTNQPQH; j_gene: TRBJ1-5; d_gene: NA; v_gene: TRBV4-1
CDR3aa: ASSLLPEQY; j_gene: TRBJ2-7; d_gene: NA; v_gene: TRBV11-3
CDR3aa: ASSIRGQPQH; j_gene: TRBJ1-5; d_gene: NA; v_gene: TRBV19
CDR3aa: ASSLAGQGNEQF; j_gene: TRBJ2-1; d_gene: NA; v_gene: TRBV7-7
CDR3aa: APSPQH; j_gene: TRBJ1-5; d_gene: NA; v_gene: TRBV5-3
CDR3aa: ASSRDGGSYEQY; j_gene: TRBJ2-7; d_gene: TRBD2; v_gene: TRBV25-1
CDR3aa: ASSKIPGQGEDGYT; j_gene: TRBJ1-2; d_gene: TRBD1; v_gene: TRBV19
CDR3aa: ASSLGGSGTADTQY; j_gene: TRBJ2-3; d_gene: TRBD2; v_gene: TRBV5-6